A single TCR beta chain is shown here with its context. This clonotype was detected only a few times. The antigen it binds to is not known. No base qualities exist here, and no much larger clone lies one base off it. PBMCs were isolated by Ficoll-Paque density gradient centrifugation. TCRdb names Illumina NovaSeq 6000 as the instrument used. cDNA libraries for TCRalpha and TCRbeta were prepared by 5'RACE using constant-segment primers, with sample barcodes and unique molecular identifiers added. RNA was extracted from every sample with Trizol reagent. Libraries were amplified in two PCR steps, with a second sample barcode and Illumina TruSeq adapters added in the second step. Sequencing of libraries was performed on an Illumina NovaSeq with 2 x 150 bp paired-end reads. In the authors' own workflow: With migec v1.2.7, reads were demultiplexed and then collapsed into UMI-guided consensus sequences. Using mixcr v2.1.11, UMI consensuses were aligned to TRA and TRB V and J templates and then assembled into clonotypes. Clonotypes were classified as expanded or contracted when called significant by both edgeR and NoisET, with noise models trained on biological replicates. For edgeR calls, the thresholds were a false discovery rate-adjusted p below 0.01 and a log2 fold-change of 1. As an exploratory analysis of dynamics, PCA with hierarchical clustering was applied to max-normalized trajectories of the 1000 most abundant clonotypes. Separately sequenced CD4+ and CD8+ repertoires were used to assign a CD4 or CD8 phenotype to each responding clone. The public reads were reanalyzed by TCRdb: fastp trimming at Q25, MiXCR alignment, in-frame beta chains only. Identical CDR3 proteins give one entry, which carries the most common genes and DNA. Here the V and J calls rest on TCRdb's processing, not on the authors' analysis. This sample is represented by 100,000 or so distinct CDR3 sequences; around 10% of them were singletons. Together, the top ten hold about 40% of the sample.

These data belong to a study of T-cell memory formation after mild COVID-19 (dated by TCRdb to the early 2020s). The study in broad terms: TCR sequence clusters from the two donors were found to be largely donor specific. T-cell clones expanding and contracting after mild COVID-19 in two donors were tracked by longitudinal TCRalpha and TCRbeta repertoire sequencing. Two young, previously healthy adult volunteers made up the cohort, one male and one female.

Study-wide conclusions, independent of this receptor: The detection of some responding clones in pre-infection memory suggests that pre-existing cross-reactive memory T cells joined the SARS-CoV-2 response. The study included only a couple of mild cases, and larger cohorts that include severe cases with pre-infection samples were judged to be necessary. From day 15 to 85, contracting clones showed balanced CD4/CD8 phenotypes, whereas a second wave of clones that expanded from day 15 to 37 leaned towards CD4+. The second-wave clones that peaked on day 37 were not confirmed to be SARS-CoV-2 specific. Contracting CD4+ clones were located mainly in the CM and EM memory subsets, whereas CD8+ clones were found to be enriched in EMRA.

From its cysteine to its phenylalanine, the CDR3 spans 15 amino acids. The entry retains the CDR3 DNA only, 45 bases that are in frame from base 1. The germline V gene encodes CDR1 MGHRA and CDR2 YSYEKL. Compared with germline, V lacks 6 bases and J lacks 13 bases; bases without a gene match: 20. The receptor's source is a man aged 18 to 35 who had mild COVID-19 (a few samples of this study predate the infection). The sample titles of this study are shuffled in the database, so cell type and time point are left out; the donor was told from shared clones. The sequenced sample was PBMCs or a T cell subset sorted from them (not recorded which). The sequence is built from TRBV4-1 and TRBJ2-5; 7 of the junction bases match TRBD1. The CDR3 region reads CASSPARGADRALYF. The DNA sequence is TGCGCCAGCAGTCCTGCCCGGGGCGCAGACAGGGCCTTGTACTTC.